This T cell receptor beta chain was identified during a study of T cell repertoires in cytomegalovirus infection. This clonotype was observed once. What it recognizes is unknown. MiXCR was run by TCRdb on the reads, yielding one entry per CDR3 protein. The sample holds about 78,000 distinct CDR3 sequences, roughly 40% seen once. This clonotype was obtained from a human donor in good health (CMV status not recorded). Some clones in this sample may be carry-over from other donors' samples. This sample comprised CD8+ T cells from cultured PBMCs, obtained from culture after CMV antigen stimulation.

CDR3 sequence: CSVEGTGSYNEQFF. The CDR3 bases are TGCAGCGTTGAAGGGACGGGCTCCTACAATGAGCAGTTCTTC. This chain uses TRBV29-1 with TRBJ2-1; D is unclear. CDR1 and CDR2 from the germline V gene are SQVTM and ANQGSEA. This CDR3 has 14 amino acids. V lost 1 base, J lost 0 bases, and 7 bases lay in between.